The sequence of this T cell receptor beta chain was determined in a study of T cell responses to AZD1222 COVID-19 vaccine. Findings and limits, study-wide: Spike-specific TCR depth and breadth grew after two AZD1222 doses.

V lost 6 bases, J lost 4 bases, and 13 bases lay in between. This CDR3 has 14 residues. From germline, CDR1 is MDHEN and CDR2 SYDVKM. The method was immunoSEQ multiplex PCR; TCRdb's version includes in-frame clones alone and lacks a portion of them. Of around 200,000 clones detected, roughly 90% appear once; the ten largest clones hold 0.95% to 1%. With respect to this clone: No antigen is known for it.

This chain uses TRBV28 with TRBJ2-1, with a tentative D call TRBD2 (6 bases). The source is an adult in good health. The source was peripheral blood, collected on day 0 of AZD1222 vaccination. The CDR3 DNA reads as TGTGCCAGCAGCCGAAGCGGGCATTACAATGAGCAGTTCTTC. It codes for CASSRSGHYNEQFF.